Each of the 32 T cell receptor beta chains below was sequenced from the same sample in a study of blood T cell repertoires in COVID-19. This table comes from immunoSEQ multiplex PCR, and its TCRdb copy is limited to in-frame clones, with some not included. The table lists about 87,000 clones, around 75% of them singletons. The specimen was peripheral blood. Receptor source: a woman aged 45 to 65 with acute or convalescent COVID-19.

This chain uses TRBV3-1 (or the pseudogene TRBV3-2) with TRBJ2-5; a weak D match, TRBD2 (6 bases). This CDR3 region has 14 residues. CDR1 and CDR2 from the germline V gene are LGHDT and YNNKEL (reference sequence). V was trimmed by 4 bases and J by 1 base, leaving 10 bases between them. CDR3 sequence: CASSPRDFQETQYF. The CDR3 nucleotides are TGTGCCAGCAGCCCACGGGACTTCCAAGAGACCCAGTACTTC.

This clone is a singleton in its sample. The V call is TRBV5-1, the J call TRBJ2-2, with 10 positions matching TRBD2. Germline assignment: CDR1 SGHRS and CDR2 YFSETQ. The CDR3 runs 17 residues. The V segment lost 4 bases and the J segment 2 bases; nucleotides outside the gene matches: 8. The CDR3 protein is CASSSSPSGGNTGELFF. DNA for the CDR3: TGCGCCAGCAGCAGCTCGCCTAGCGGGGGAAACACCGGGGAGCTGTTTTTT.

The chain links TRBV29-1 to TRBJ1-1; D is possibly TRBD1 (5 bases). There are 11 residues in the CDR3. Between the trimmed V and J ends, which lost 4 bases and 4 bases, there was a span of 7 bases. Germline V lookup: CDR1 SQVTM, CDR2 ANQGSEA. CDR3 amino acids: CSVVRGTEAFF. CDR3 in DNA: TGCAGCGTTGTAAGGGGCACTGAAGCTTTCTTT. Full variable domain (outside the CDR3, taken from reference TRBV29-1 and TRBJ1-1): SAVISQKPSRDICQRGTSLTIQCQVDSQVTMMFWYRQQPGQSLTLIATANQGSEATYESGFVIDKFPISRPNLTFSTLTVSNMSPEDSSIYLCSVVRGTEAFFGQGTRLTVV.

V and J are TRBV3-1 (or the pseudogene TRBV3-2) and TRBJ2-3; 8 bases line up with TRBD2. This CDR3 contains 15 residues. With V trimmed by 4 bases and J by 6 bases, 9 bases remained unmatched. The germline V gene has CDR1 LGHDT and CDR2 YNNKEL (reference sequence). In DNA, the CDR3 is TGTGCCAGCAGCCCTCCTGCACGGGGGGGCGATACGCAGTATTTT. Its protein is CASSPPARGGDTQYF.

CDR3 residues: CASSLGGALLTNYGYTF. The CDR3 coding sequence is TGTGCCAGCAGTTTAGGTGGGGCCCTACTAACTAACTATGGCTACACCTTC. This sequence joins TRBV28 and TRBJ1-2; weak D call: TRBD1 (5 bases). CDR1 and CDR2 from the germline V gene are MDHEN and SYDVKM. The CDR3 runs 17 residues. V gave up 2 bases and J gave up 0 bases, with 16 bases separating them.

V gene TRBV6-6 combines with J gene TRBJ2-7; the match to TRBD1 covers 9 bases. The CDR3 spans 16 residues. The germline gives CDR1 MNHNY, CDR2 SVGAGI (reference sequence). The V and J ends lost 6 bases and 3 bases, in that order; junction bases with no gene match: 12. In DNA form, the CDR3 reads TGTGCCAGCAGATCCGGGACAGGGAGATTAATCTACGAGCAGTACTTC. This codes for CASRSGTGRLIYEQYF.

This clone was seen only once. The CDR3 sequence: CASSSDRGFGYGYTF. CDR3 sequence (DNA): TGTGCCAGCAGTTCCGACAGGGGGTTTGGCTATGGCTACACCTTC. The V and J genes are TRBV7-2 and TRBJ1-2; TRBD1 agrees at 9 bases. There are 15 residues in the CDR3. The ends lost 6 bases at V and 4 bases at J; junction bases unmatched: 9. Germline CDR1 reads SGHTA; CDR2 reads FQGNSA.

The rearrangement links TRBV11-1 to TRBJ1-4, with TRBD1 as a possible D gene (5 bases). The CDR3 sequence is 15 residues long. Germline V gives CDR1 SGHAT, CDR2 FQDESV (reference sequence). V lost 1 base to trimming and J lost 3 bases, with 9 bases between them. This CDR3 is CASSLGDRANEKLFF. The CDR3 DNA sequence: TGTGCCAGCAGCTTAGGCGACAGAGCTAATGAAAAACTGTTTTTT.

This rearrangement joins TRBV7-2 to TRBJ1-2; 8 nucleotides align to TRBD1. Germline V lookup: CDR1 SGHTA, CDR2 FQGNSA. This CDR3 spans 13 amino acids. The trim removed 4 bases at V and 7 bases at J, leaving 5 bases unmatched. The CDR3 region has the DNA TGTGCCAGCAGCTCCGGACAGGGCCTTGGCTACACCTTC. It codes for CASSSGQGLGYTF.

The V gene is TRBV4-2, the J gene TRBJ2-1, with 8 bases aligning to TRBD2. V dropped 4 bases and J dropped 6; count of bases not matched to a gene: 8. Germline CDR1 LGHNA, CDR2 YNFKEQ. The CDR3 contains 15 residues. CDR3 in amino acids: CASSPWAGGRNEQFF. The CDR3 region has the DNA TGTGCCAGCAGCCCGTGGGCGGGGGGTCGCAATGAGCAGTTCTTC.

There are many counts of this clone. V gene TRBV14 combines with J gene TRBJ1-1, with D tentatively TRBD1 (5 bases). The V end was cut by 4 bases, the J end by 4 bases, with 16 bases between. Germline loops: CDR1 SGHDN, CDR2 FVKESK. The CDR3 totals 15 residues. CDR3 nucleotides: TGTGCCAGCAGCCCGACGTGGGGGGGAATCACTGAAGCTTTCTTT. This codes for CASSPTWGGITEAFF.

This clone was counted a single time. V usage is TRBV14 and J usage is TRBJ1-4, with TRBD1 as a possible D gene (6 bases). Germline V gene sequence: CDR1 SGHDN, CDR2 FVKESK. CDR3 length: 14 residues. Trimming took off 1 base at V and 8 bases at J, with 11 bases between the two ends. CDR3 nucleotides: TGTGCCAGCAGCCAAGGAGGGGGTGTAGAAAAACTGTTTTTT. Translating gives CASSQGGGVEKLFF.

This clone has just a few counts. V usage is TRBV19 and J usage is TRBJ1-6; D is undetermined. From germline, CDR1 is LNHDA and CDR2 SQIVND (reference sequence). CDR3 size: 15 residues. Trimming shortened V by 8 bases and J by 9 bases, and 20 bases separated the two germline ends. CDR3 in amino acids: CASSGGLSAGSPLHF. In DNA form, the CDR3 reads TGTGCCAGTTCCGGAGGGCTTTCCGCGGGTTCACCCCTCCACTTT.

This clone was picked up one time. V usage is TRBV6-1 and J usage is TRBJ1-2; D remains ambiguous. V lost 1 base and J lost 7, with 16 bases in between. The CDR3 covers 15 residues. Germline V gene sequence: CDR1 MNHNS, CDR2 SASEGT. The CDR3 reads CASSEGSRTFSGYTF. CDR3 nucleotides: TGTGCCAGCAGTGAAGGGAGCAGAACTTTCTCTGGCTACACCTTC.

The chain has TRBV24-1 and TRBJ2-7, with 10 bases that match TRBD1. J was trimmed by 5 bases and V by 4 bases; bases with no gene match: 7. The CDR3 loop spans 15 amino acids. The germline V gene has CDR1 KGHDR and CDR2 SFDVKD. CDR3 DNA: TGTGCCACCAGTGAACATGGACAGGGGGGAGACGAGCAGTACTTC. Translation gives CATSEHGQGGDEQYF.

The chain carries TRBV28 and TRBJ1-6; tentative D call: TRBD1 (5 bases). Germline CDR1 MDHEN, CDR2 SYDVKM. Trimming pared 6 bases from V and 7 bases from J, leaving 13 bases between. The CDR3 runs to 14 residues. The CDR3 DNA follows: TGTGCCAGCAGGCGGGACGGGACCAATTCACCCCTCCACTTT. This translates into CASRRDGTNSPLHF. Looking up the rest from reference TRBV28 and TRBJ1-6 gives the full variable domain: DVKVTQSSRYLVKRTGEKVFLECVQDMDHENMFWYRQDPGLGLRLIYFSYDVKMKEKGDIPEGYSVSREKKERFSLILESASTNQTSMYLCASRRDGTNSPLHFGNGTRLTVT.

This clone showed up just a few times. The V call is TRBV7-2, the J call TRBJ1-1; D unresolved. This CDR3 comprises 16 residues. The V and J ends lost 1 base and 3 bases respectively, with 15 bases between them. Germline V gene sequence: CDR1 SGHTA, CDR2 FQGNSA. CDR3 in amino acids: CASSLEVEWVDTEAFF. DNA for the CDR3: TGTGCCAGCAGCTTAGAGGTGGAGTGGGTCGACACTGAAGCTTTCTTT.

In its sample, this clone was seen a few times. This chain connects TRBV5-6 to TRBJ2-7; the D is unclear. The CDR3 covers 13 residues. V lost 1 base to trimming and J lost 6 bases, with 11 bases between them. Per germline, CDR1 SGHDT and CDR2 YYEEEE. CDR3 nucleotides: TGTGCCAGCAGCTTGCAAAGACTCGGCGAGCAGTACTTC. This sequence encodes CASSLQRLGEQYF.

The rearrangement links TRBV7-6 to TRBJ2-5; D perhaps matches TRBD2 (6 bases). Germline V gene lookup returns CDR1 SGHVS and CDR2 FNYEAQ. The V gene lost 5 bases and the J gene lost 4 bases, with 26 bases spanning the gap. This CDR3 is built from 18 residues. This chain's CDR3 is CASSPRAGEGKGRETQYF. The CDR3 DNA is TGTGCCAGCAGCCCAAGAGCGGGTGAGGGGAAGGGTCGAGAGACCCAGTACTTC.

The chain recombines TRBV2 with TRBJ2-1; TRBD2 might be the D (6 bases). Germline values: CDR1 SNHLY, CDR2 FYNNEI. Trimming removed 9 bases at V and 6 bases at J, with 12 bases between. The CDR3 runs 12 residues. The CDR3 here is CASGGNGNEQFF. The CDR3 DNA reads TGTGCCAGTGGGGGGAACGGCAATGAGCAGTTCTTC.

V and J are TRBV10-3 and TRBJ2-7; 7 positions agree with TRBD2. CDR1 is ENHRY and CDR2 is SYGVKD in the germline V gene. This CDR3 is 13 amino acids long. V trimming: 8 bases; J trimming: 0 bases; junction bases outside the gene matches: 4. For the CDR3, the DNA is TGTGCCATCTCTAGCGGCCCCTCCTACGAGCAGTACTTC. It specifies CAISSGPSYEQYF.

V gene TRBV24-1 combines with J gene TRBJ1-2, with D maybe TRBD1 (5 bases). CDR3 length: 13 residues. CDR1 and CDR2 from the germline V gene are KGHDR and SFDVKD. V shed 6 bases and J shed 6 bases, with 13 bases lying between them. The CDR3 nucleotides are TGTGCCACCAGTCCGACCCCGGGGGATGGCTACACCTTC. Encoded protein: CATSPTPGDGYTF.

Written as DNA, the CDR3 is TGTGCCAGCTCACCGTTACAGGGAGAGGGAGAGCAGTACTTC. Translation: CASSPLQGEGEQYF. The chain recombines TRBV18 with TRBJ2-7; D may be TRBD1 (6 bases). The CDR3 runs 14 residues. Trimming cost V 3 bases and J 7 bases, with 16 bases left between them. Germline V gene data show CDR1 as KGHSH and CDR2 as LQKENI.

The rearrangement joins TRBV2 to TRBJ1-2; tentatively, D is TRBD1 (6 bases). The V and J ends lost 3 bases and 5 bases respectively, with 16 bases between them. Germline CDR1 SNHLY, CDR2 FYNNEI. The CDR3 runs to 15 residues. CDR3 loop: CASSDSTGRSYGYTF. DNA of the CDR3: TGTGCCAGCAGTGACTCGACAGGCCGAAGTTATGGCTACACCTTC.

The CDR3 here is CATRAGIQETQYF. In DNA, the CDR3 is TGTGCCACCCGAGCGGGGATACAAGAGACCCAGTACTTC. V gene TRBV5-4 combines with J gene TRBJ2-5; 7 bases line up with TRBD2. Trimming cost V 9 bases and J 2 bases; bases outside gene matches: 7. Germline CDR1 is SGHNT and CDR2 is YYREEE (reference sequence). The CDR3 totals 13 residues. Drawing the rest from reference TRBV5-4 and TRBJ2-5, the complete variable domain is ETGVTQSPTHLIKTRGQQVTLRCSSQSGHNTVSWYQQALGQGPQFIFQYYREEENGRGNFPPRFSGLQFPNYSSELNVNALELDDSALYLCATRAGIQETQYFGPGTRLLVL.

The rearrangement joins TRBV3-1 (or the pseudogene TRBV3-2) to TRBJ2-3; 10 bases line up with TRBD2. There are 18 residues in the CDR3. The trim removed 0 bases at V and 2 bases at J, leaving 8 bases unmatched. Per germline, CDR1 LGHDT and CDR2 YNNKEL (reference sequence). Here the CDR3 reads CASSQEVAGGRATDTQYF. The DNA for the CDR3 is TGTGCCAGCAGCCAAGAGGTAGCGGGGGGCCGGGCCACAGATACGCAGTATTTT.

Here the CDR3 reads CASSQDRWTGVGYTF. CDR3 DNA: TGCGCCAGCAGCCAAGATCGTTGGACAGGGGTTGGCTACACCTTC. This chain joins TRBV4-3 and TRBJ1-2; 9 bases fit TRBD1. The trim removed 0 bases at V and 7 bases at J, leaving 6 bases unmatched. CDR3 length: 15 residues. Per germline, CDR1 LGHNA and CDR2 YSLEER.

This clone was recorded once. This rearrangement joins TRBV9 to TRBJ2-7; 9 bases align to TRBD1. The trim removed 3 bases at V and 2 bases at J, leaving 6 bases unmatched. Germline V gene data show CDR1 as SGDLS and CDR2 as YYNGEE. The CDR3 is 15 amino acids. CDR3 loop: CASSAGTGSPYEQYF. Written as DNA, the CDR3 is TGTGCCAGCAGCGCCGGGACAGGGTCCCCCTACGAGCAGTACTTC.

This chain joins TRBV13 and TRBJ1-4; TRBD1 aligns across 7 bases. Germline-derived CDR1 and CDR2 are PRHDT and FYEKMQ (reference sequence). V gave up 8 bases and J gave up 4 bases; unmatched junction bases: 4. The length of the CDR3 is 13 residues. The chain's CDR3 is CASSRDSNEKLFF. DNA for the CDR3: TGTGCCAGCTCCCGGGACAGTAATGAAAAACTGTTTTTT.

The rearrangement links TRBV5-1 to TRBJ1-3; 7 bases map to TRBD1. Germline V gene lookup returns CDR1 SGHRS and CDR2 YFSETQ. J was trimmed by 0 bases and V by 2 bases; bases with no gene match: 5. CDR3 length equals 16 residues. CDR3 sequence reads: CASSFGGQPSGNTIYF. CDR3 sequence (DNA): TGCGCCAGCAGCTTTGGGGGACAGCCCTCTGGAAACACCATATATTTT.

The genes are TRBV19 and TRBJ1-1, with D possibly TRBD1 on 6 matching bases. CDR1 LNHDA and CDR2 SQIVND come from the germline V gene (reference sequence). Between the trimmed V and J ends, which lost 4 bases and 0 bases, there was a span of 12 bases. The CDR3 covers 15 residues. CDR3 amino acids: CASSTSRTVNTEAFF. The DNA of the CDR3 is TGTGCCAGTAGTACCTCCCGGACAGTGAACACTGAAGCTTTCTTT.

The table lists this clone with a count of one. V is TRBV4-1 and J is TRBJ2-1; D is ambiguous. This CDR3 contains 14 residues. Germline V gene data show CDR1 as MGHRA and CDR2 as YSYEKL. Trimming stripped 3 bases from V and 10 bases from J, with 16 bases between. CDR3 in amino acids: CASSQSAQYEEQFF. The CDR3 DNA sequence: TGCGCCAGCAGCCAGAGCGCCCAGTATGAAGAGCAGTTCTTC.